One and the same sample provided the 21 T cell receptor beta chains below, sequenced in a study of cytomegalovirus exposure and HLA in healthy donors. PCR involved 60 Vbeta and 13 Jbeta primers. Sequenced by immunoSEQ multiplex PCR; TCRdb stores in-frame clones only, minus some. The sample has fewer than 200,000 clones, about 70% seen once. The sequencing sample was made of PBMCs. The source of these receptors is a woman in her late teens or twenties in good health and CMV-seropositive.

The chain recombines TRBV11-3 with TRBJ1-1; D gene ambiguous. The CDR3 spans 13 residues. CDR1 SGHNT and CDR2 YENEEA come from the germline V gene. The germline V and J ends were trimmed by 0 bases and 2 bases, with 4 bases remaining between them. The CDR3 region is CASSLEANTEAFF. CDR3 bases: TGTGCCAGCAGCTTAGAGGCCAACACTGAAGCTTTCTTT.

This clone was seen a handful of times. The chain recombines TRBV7-9 with TRBJ2-5; TRBD2 might be the D (6 bases). There are 13 residues in the CDR3. V was cut by 4 bases and J by 5 bases, with 11 bases left in between. CDR1 SEHNR and CDR2 FQNEAQ come from the germline V gene (reference sequence). The CDR3 spells CASSYGGRETQYF. The CDR3 coding sequence is TGTGCCAGCAGCTATGGAGGGCGGGAGACCCAGTACTTC. The full variable domain, rest sourced from reference TRBV7-9 and TRBJ2-5, is DTGVSQNPRHKITKRGQNVTFRCDPISEHNRLYWYRQTLGQGPEFLTYFQNEAQLEKSRLLSDRFSAERPKGSFSTLEIQRTEQGDSAMYLCASSYGGRETQYFGPGTRLLVL.

This chain connects TRBV30 to TRBJ2-5; tentatively, D is TRBD2 (6 bases). There are 13 residues in the CDR3. V dropped 1 base and J dropped 4 bases, with 10 bases sitting between them. Germline loops: CDR1 GTSNPN, CDR2 SVGIG (reference sequence). The CDR3 region is CAWSGTGAETQYF. CDR3 DNA sequence: TGTGCCTGGAGTGGTACGGGAGCAGAGACCCAGTACTTC.

The chain carries TRBV2 and TRBJ2-1; TRBD2 is a possible D gene (5 bases). This CDR3 region has 14 residues. Germline V gives CDR1 SNHLY, CDR2 FYNNEI. V was trimmed by 5 bases and J by 1 base, leaving 9 bases between them. CDR3 DNA sequence: TGTGCCAGCAGTCCTAGCCTGTCCTACAATGAGCAGTTCTTC. Translation gives CASSPSLSYNEQFF.

This clone occurred a few times. The V gene is TRBV27, the J gene TRBJ2-3, with 9 bases matching TRBD2. The CDR3 length is 14 residues. Germline CDR1 is MNHEY and CDR2 is SMNVEV (reference sequence). V was pared by 3 bases and J by 6 bases, with 4 bases of the junction left unmatched. Written as DNA, the CDR3 is TGTGCCAGCAGTTTTAGCGGGAGTGGGGATACGCAGTATTTT. Amino acid sequence: CASSFSGSGDTQYF.

The J gene is TRBJ2-7, the V gene TRBV7-2; perhaps TRBD1 as D (6 bases). The germline CDR1 and CDR2 sequences are SGHTA and FQGNSA. V shed 1 base and J shed 5 bases, with 15 bases lying between them. The CDR3 is made up of 15 amino acids. The CDR3 sequence is CASSLDTGYSDEQYF. The CDR3 DNA reads TGTGCCAGCAGCTTAGATACAGGGTATAGTGACGAGCAGTACTTC.

This clone has only a few counts. The chain recombines TRBV2 with TRBJ2-1, with 7 bases identical to TRBD2. Germline CDR1 is SNHLY and CDR2 is FYNNEI. The length of the CDR3 is 13 residues. Trimming cost V 7 bases and J 4 bases; bases outside gene matches: 4. The CDR3 here is CASKRGPYNEQFF. CDR3 nucleotide sequence: TGTGCCAGCAAGCGGGGACCTTACAATGAGCAGTTCTTC.

This clone was seen a handful of times. The chain is built from TRBV27 and TRBJ1-4; 11 bases fit TRBD1. V lost 5 bases, J lost 6 bases, and 5 bases stayed unmatched. The CDR3 runs 15 residues. Germline-derived CDR1 and CDR2 are MNHEY and SMNVEV (reference sequence). Here the CDR3 reads CASSTRDRGDEKLFF. CDR3 in DNA: TGTGCCAGCAGTACCCGGGACAGGGGGGATGAAAAACTGTTTTTT.

This chain links TRBV7-9 with TRBJ2-7; TRBD1 matches at 7 bases. CDR1 SEHNR and CDR2 FQNEAQ come from the germline V gene (reference sequence). The ends lost 6 bases at V and 4 bases at J; junction bases unmatched: 6. The CDR3 totals 13 residues. The CDR3 sequence: CASRLAGGYEQYF. The CDR3 coding sequence is TGTGCCAGCAGACTCGCAGGGGGTTACGAGCAGTACTTC. Drawing the rest from reference TRBV7-9 and TRBJ2-7, the complete variable domain is DTGVSQNPRHKITKRGQNVTFRCDPISEHNRLYWYRQTLGQGPEFLTYFQNEAQLEKSRLLSDRFSAERPKGSFSTLEIQRTEQGDSAMYLCASRLAGGYEQYFGPGTRLTVT.

V usage is TRBV6-7 and J usage is TRBJ2-1; 8 nucleotides align to TRBD2. TRBV6-7 belongs to the ORF category, with a function that is uncertain. The CDR3 totals 16 residues. With 0 bases clipped from V and 3 bases from J, the junction kept 4 bases outside the gene matches. CDR3 residues: CASSYSVSGNYNEQFF. CDR3 bases: TGTGCCAGCAGTTACTCGGTTAGCGGGAACTACAATGAGCAGTTCTTC.

V and J are TRBV5-4 and TRBJ2-1; 7 bases agree with TRBD2. V shed 1 base, J shed 3 bases, and the junction held 7 bases outside the gene matches. CDR1 and CDR2 (germline): SGHNT, YYREEE (reference sequence). The CDR3 is 16 residues long. CDR3 nucleotides: TGTGCCAGCAGCTTGTTTGGGCGGGGGAGCTACAATGAGCAGTTCTTC. Encoded protein: CASSLFGRGSYNEQFF.

This clone has a single count. The V gene is TRBV27, the J gene TRBJ2-2; TRBD2 matches 8 bases. CDR1 is MNHEY and CDR2 is SMNVEV in the germline V gene (reference sequence). There are 17 residues in the CDR3. J lost 7 bases, V lost 4 bases, and 14 bases had no gene match. The CDR3 DNA reads TGTGCCAGCAGTTCCCTAGACGGGGGGGCCTGGCACGGGGAGCTGTTTTTT. It encodes CASSSLDGGAWHGELFF.

This rearrangement joins TRBV28 to TRBJ2-6; weak D call: TRBD2 (5 bases). Germline CDR1 reads MDHEN; CDR2 reads SYDVKM. This CDR3 region has 17 residues. Trimming left V 3 bases short and J 2 bases short, with 14 bases between. In DNA, the CDR3 is TGTGCCAGCAGTTTTGAGGGCCAGTCTCCTGGGGCCAACGTCCTGACTTTC. Protein sequence: CASSFEGQSPGANVLTF.

V usage is TRBV2 and J usage is TRBJ2-6; D is unresolved. The CDR3 consists of 15 residues. Germline V CDR1 and CDR2: SNHLY, FYNNEI. V was trimmed by 5 bases and J by 0 bases, leaving 8 bases between them. The CDR3 loop is CASSPGPSGANVLTF. CDR3 DNA sequence: TGTGCCAGCAGTCCAGGTCCCTCTGGGGCCAACGTCCTGACTTTC. Together with reference TRBV2 and TRBJ2-6, the CDR3 gives the full variable domain: EPEVTQTPSHQVTQMGQEVILRCVPISNHLYFYWYRQILGQKVEFLVSFYNNEISEKSEIFDDQFSVERPDGSNFTLKIRSTKLEDSAMYFCASSPGPSGANVLTFGAGSRLTVL.

J is TRBJ2-1 and V is TRBV7-9, with 7 bases matching TRBD1. Trimming cost V 5 bases and J 4 bases; bases outside gene matches: 8. Looked up from germline, CDR1 is SEHNR and CDR2 is FQNEAQ (reference sequence). This CDR3 comprises 15 residues. The CDR3 DNA is TGTGCCAGCAGCAACGACAGGGCCACTTACAATGAGCAGTTCTTC. Amino acids: CASSNDRATYNEQFF. Full variable domain (missing parts from reference TRBV7-9 and TRBJ2-1): DTGVSQNPRHKITKRGQNVTFRCDPISEHNRLYWYRQTLGQGPEFLTYFQNEAQLEKSRLLSDRFSAERPKGSFSTLEIQRTEQGDSAMYLCASSNDRATYNEQFFGPGTRLTVL.

The V gene is TRBV7-9, the J gene TRBJ2-2, with 11 bases fitting TRBD2. Germline V gives CDR1 SEHNR, CDR2 FQNEAQ (reference sequence). V was pared by 7 bases and J by 3 bases, with 4 bases of the junction left unmatched. The CDR3 consists of 15 residues. CDR3 sequence: CASTPSGRYTGELFF. CDR3 sequence (DNA): TGTGCCAGCACCCCTAGCGGGAGGTACACCGGGGAGCTGTTTTTT.

The chain has TRBV9 and TRBJ1-1, with 8 bases that match TRBD1. The CDR3 contains 15 residues. The V gene end was trimmed by 4 bases and the J gene end by 5 bases; junction bases not matched to a gene: 10. Looked up from germline, CDR1 is SGDLS and CDR2 is YYNGEE. The CDR3 DNA reads as TGTGCCAGCAGCCCAACAGGACAGGGTGGGACTGAAGCTTTCTTT. It yields the protein CASSPTGQGGTEAFF.

This clone was recorded once. V gene TRBV5-4 combines with J gene TRBJ1-2, with D perhaps matching TRBD1 (5 bases). The CDR3 totals 13 residues. V was clipped by 4 bases and J by 2 bases, with 9 bases between them. Germline V lookup: CDR1 SGHNT, CDR2 YYREEE (reference sequence). This CDR3 reads CASSADRNYGYTF. In DNA form, the CDR3 reads TGTGCCAGCAGCGCTGACAGAAACTATGGCTACACCTTC.

The chain uses TRBV7-3 and TRBJ2-1; tentatively, D is TRBD2 (7 bases). The CDR3 runs to 15 residues. Trimming pared 3 bases from V and 3 bases from J, leaving 12 bases between. Germline-derived CDR1 and CDR2 are SGHTA and FQGTGA. In nucleotides, the CDR3 is TGTGCCAGCAGCTTGGGCGGGGGCATCTACAATGAGCAGTTCTTC. The encoded protein is CASSLGGGIYNEQFF. Full variable domain (outside the CDR3, taken from reference TRBV7-3 and TRBJ2-1): GAGVSQTPSNKVTEKGKYVELRCDPISGHTALYWYRQSLGQGPEFLIYFQGTGAADDSGLPNDRFFAVRPEGSVSTLKIQRTERGDSAVYLCASSLGGGIYNEQFFGPGTRLTVL.

The rearrangement links TRBV6-1 to TRBJ2-7; tentatively, D is TRBD2 (6 bases). The CDR3 spans 15 residues. CDR1 and CDR2 from the germline V gene are MNHNS and SASEGT. The V and J ends lost 1 base and 4 bases respectively, with 14 bases between them. The CDR3 DNA is TGTGCCAGCAGTGAAGAGGAGGGGCGATGGTACGAGCAGTACTTC. Translation: CASSEEEGRWYEQYF.

J is TRBJ1-1 and V is TRBV7-9; weak D call: TRBD1 (5 bases). There are 15 residues in the CDR3. The V and J ends lost 4 bases and 0 bases respectively, with 12 bases between them. Germline CDR1 reads SEHNR; CDR2 reads FQNEAQ (reference sequence). The CDR3 coding sequence is TGTGCCAGCAGCTCTCACAGGAGACTGAACACTGAAGCTTTCTTT. Translated, it gives CASSSHRRLNTEAFF.